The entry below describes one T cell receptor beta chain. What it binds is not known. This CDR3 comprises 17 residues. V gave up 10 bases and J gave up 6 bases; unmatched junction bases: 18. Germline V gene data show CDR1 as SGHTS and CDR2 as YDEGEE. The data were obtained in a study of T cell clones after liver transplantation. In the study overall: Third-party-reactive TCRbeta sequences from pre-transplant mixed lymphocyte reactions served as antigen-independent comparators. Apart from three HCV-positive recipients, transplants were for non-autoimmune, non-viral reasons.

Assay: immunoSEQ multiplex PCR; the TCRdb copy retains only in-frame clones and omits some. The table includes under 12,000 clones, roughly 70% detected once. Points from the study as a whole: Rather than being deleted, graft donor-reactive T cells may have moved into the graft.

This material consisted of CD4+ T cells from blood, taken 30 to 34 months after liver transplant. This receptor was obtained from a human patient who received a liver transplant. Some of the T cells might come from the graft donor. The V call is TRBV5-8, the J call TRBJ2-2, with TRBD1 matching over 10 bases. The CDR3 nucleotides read TGTGCCCCGACGCGCAGGCGTTGGACAGGGGGATCCGGGGAGCTGTTTTTT. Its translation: CAPTRRRWTGGSGELFF.